This T cell receptor (beta chain) was documented in a study of T cells in Graves' hyperthyroidism and ophthalmopathy. Per germline, CDR1 SGDLS and CDR2 YYNGEE. This CDR3 is 16 amino acids long. V shed 4 bases, J shed 4 bases, and the junction held 7 bases outside the gene matches. This clonotype was detected many times. The target antigen is unknown. Study-wide results and limits: Ophthalmopathy was model-predicted a median approximately 6.4 months pre-onset. The blood repertoire included most of the expanded thyroid clonotypes above 0.001.

RNA transcripts yielded amplified TCR beta CDR3 regions. First-round RT-PCR targeting the TCR CDR3 was performed with the HTBI primer set. TCRdb re-called the multiplex PCR reads with MiXCR, one entry per CDR3 protein. This sample has about 250,000 distinct CDR3 sequences; around 26% occur once, and the top ten carry roughly 32%. The source of this sequence is a woman aged 35 to 49 with Graves' ophthalmopathy. The V and J genes are TRBV9 and TRBJ2-5, with TRBD2 matching 13 bases. The specimen sequenced was blood. The CDR3 DNA is TGTGCCAGCAGCCCTACTAGCGGGAGGGCCGGAGAGACCCAGTACTTC. This translates into CASSPTSGRAGETQYF.